This T cell receptor (beta chain) stems from a study of response to subunit inactivated influenza vaccine. TCRdb reprocessed the RT-PCR reads with MiXCR, giving one entry per CDR3 protein. The sample holds roughly 500,000 distinct CDR3 sequences, approximately 22% seen once. The germline CDR1 and CDR2 sequences are SGHRS and YFSETQ. Trimming at V came to 7 bases and at J to 2 bases, leaving 14 bases not matched to a gene. This CDR3 contains 16 residues. This clonotype was picked up a small number of times. These records were also assigned to another study, of T cells expressing NK-cell markers. That publication notes: What made the TCR beta cDNA was 5'RACE template switching with UMIs.

Sequenced here: CD4+ T cells sorted from PBMCs, sampled roughly 12 days after vaccination. This TCR was recovered from a man aged 50 to 60 who received an inactivated influenza vaccine. The chain combines TRBV5-1 with TRBJ1-2; 7 bases map to TRBD1. The CDR3: CASGGNTGARNYGYTF. In nucleotides, the CDR3 is TGCGCCAGCGGGGGAAATACAGGGGCTCGGAACTATGGCTACACCTTC.